Below, 6 T cell receptor beta chains from the same sample are listed, as sequenced in a study of molecular identifiers for immune sequencing clone quantification. TCRdb re-derived calls from the PCR reads in MiXCR, one entry per CDR3 protein. Among some 13,000 distinct CDR3 sequences listed, approximately 15% were seen once. Source material: naive CD8+ T cells from blood, with Jurkat cell RNA spiked in. Documented subset: FACS-sorted CD8+CD4-CCR7+CD45RA+ naive T cells. Source of these receptors: a human donor in good health. Some libraries in this study had Jurkat cell RNA spiked in.

This clonotype came up many times. This CDR3 reads CASSLPTGYLAGGLADTQYF. The CDR3 DNA is TGTGCCAGCAGCTTACCGACAGGGTATCTAGCGGGAGGGTTGGCAGATACGCAGTATTTT. The chain couples TRBV13 to TRBJ2-3; 12 positions agree with TRBD2. V lost 2 bases, J lost 4 bases, and 16 bases stayed unmatched. Germline V lookup: CDR1 PRHDT, CDR2 FYEKMQ (reference sequence). The CDR3 has 20 amino acids.

This clonotype was seen ten or more times. The rearrangement joins TRBV4-1 to TRBJ2-7, with a weak D call TRBD2 (6 bases). This CDR3 has 15 residues. Deletions cut 3 bases from V and 2 bases from J, with 14 bases between. Germline V CDR1 and CDR2: MGHRA, YSYEKL. The CDR3 DNA follows: TGCGCCAGCAGCCAGGGCCGTAGCGGTACCTACGAGCAGTACTTC. Its translation: CASSQGRSGTYEQYF.

A word on this clonotype: Possible read error: a much larger clone is one base away. The V call is TRBV4-1, the J call TRBJ2-7; 11 bases are shared with TRBD2. The germline V gene encodes CDR1 MGHRA and CDR2 YSYEKL. The length of the CDR3 is 15 residues. The trim removed 1 base at V and 2 bases at J, leaving 1 base unmatched. Written as DNA, the CDR3 is TGCGCCAGCAGCCAAGCTAGCGGGAGGACCTACGAGCAGTACTTC. It specifies CASSQASGRTYEQYF.

Many counts were recorded for this clonotype. This chain uses TRBV24-1 with TRBJ2-1; D not certain. This CDR3 has 14 amino acids. Germline CDR1 KGHDR, CDR2 SFDVKD. The V gene lost 1 base and the J gene lost 7 bases, with 10 bases spanning the gap. The CDR3 protein is CATSDLQSWNEQFF. In nucleotides, the CDR3 is TGTGCCACCAGTGATTTACAGTCTTGGAATGAGCAGTTCTTC.

This clonotype was counted ten times or more. Written as DNA, the CDR3 is TGTGCCAGCAGCCTAAGGGGATGGAACAGGGGTCCCTCTCTACCAAACACCGGGGAGCTGTTTTTT. Encoded protein: CASSLRGWNRGPSLPNTGELFF. The chain uses TRBV7-3 and TRBJ2-2; 7 bases align to TRBD1. V dropped 5 bases and J dropped 2; count of bases not matched to a gene: 26. Per the germline V gene, CDR1 is SGHTA and CDR2 is FQGTGA. The length of the CDR3 is 22 residues.

This clonotype was recorded at least ten times. This chain links TRBV27 with TRBJ2-6; D may be TRBD2 (5 bases). The length of the CDR3 is 15 residues. Trimming stripped 6 bases from V and 4 bases from J, with 13 bases between. Germline V lookup: CDR1 MNHEY, CDR2 SMNVEV (reference sequence). CDR3 region: CASSQFPSGANVLTF. In DNA form, the CDR3 reads TGTGCCAGCAGCCAATTCCCTAGCGGGGCCAACGTCCTGACTTTC.